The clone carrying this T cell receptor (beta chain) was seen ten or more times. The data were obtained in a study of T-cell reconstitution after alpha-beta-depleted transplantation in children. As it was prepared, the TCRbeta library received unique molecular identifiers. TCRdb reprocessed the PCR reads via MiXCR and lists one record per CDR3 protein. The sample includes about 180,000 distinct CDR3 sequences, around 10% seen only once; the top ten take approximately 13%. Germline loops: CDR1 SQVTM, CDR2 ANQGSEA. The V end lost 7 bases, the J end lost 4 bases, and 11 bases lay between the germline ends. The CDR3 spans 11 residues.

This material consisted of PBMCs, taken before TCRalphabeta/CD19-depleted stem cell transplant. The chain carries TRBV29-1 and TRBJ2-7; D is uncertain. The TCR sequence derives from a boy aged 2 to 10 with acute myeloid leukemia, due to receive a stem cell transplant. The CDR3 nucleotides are TGCAGCGCCATTACAGCTTACGAGCAGTACTTC. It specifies CSAITAYEQYF.